This T cell receptor beta chain emerged from a study of monozygotic twins with inflammatory bowel disease. Whole-study findings and limits: Clonotype sharing was lower in IBD patients than healthy twins, most markedly with disease activity. Differences in immunosuppressive treatment may have been a source of added variability in patient repertoires.

The CDR3 consists of 15 residues. Germline V gives CDR1 SQVTM, CDR2 ANQGSEA. Comments on this clonotype: The antigen is undetermined.

Following a re-call of the 5' RACE reads, TCRdb has one entry per CDR3 protein and lacks DNA. The sample holds approximately 390,000 distinct CDR3 sequences. Someone took an approximately 2.5 ml blood sample from each of the donors. The source of this sequence is a human donor with ulcerative colitis or Crohn's disease, or a healthy co-twin of an affected twin (not recorded which). The sample taken for sequencing was blood. V and J are TRBV29-1 and TRBJ2-3. The CDR3 sequence: CSSSLWVDSTDTQYF.